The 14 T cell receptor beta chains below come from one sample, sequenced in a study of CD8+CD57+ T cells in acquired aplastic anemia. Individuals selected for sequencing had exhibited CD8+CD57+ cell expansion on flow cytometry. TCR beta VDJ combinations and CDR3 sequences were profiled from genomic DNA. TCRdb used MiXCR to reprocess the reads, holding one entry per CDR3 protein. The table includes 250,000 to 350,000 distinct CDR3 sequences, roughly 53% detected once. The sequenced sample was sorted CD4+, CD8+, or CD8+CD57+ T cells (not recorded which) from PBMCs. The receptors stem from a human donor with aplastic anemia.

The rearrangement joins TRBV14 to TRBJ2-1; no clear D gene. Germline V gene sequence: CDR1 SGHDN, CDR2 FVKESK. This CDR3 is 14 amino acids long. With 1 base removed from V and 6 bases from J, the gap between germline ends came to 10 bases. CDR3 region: CASSQAPASNEQFF. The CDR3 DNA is TGTGCCAGCAGCCAAGCTCCGGCCAGCAATGAGCAGTTCTTC. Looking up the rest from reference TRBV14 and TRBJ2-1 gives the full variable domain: EAGVTQFPSHSVIEKGQTVTLRCDPISGHDNLYWYRRVMGKEIKFLLHFVKESKQDESGMPNNRFLAERTGGTYSTLKVQPAELEDSGVYFCASSQAPASNEQFFGPGTRLTVL.

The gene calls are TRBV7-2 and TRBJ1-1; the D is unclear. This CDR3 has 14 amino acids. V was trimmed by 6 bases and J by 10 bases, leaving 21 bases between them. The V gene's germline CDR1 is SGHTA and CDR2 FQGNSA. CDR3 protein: CASSQEGGPLGAFF. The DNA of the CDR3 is TGTGCCAGCAGTCAAGAAGGCGGACCCCTAGGAGCTTTCTTT.

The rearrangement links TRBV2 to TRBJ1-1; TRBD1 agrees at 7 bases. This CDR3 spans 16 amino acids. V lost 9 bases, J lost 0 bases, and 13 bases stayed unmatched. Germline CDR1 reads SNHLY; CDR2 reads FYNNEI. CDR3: CASQTGLGFMNTEAFF. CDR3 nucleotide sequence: TGTGCCAGTCAGACAGGGCTAGGGTTCATGAACACTGAAGCTTTCTTT.

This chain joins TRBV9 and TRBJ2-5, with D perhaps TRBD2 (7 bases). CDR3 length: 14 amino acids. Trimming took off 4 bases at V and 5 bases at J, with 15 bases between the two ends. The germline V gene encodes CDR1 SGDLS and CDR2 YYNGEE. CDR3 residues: CASSRQQGGETQYF. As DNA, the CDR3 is TGTGCCAGCAGCCGACAACAGGGAGGGGAGACCCAGTACTTC.

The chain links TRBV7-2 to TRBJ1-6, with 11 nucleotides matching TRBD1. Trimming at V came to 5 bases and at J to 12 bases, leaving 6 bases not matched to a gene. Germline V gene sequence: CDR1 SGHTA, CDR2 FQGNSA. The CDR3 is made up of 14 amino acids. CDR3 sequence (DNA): TGTGCCAGCAGCGCGGACAGGGGGCGAGGACCCCTCCACTTT. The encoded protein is CASSADRGRGPLHF.

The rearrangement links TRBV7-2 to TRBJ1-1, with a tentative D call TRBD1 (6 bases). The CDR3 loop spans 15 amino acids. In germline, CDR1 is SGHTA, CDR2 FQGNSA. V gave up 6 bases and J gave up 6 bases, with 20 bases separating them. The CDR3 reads CASSSYGGQGAEAFF. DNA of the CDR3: TGTGCCAGCAGTTCCTACGGGGGGCAAGGCGCTGAAGCTTTCTTT.

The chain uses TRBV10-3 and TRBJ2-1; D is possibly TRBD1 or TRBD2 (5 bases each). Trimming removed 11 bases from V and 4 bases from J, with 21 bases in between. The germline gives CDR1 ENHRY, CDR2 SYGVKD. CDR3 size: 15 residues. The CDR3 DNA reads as TGTGCCTCTACTTTGGGTGGGGGAAGGTACAATGAGCAGTTCTTC. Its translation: CASTLGGGRYNEQFF.

CDR3 region: CASRSGQRPANTEAFF. The CDR3 DNA reads TGTGCCAGCCGATCGGGACAGCGCCCAGCGAACACTGAAGCTTTCTTT. This chain connects TRBV18 to TRBJ1-1; TRBD1 matches at 7 bases. Germline trimming cut 8 bases from V and 1 base from J; bases unmatched to any gene: 13. This CDR3 contains 16 residues. Germline CDR1 KGHSH, CDR2 LQKENI.

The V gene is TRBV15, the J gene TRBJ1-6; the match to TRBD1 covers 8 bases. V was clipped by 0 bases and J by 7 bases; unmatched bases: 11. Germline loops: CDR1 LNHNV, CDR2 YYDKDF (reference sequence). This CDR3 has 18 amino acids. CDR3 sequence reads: CATSREIFRTGINSPLHF. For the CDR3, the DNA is TGTGCCACCAGCAGAGAAATTTTTAGGACAGGGATCAATTCACCCCTCCACTTT.

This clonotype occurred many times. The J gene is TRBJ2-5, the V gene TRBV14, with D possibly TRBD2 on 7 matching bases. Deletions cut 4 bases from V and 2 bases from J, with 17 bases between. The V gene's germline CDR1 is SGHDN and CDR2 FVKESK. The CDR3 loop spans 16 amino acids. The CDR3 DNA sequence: TGTGCCAGCAGCCTTAGGGGGGGACCCAGTCAAGAGACCCAGTACTTC. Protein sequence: CASSLRGGPSQETQYF.

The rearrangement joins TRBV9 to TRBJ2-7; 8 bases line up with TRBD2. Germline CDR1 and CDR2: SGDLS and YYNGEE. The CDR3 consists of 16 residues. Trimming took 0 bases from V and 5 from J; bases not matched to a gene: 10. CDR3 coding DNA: TGTGCCAGCAGCGTAGCCGGGGGGGGGAATTGGGACGAGCAGTACTTC. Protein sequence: CASSVAGGGNWDEQYF.

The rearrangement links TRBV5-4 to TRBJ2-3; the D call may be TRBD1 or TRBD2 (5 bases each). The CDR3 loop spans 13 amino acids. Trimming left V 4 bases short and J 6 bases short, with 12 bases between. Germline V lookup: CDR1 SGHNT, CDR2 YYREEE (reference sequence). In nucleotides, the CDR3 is TGTGCCAGCAGCGGGGGTAGTGTGGATACGCAGTATTTT. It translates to CASSGGSVDTQYF.

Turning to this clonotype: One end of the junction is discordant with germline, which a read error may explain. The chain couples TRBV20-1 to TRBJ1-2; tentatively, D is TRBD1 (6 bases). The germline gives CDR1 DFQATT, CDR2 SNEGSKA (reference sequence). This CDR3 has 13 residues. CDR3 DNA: TGCAGTGCGTTTCCCCGGGACAACTATAGCTACACCTTC. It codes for CSAFPRDNYSYTF.

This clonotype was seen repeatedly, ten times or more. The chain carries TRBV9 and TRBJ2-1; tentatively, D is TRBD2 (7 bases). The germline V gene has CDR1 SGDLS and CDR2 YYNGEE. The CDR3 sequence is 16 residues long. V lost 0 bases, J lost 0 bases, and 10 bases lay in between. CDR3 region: CASSVGGGSSYNEQFF. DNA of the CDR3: TGTGCCAGCAGCGTAGGCGGGGGCAGCTCCTACAATGAGCAGTTCTTC.